This TCR beta chain was profiled in a study of Ad26.COV2.S vaccination and SARS-CoV-2 variants. Treatment reported: 19 received Ad26.COV2.S at low or high dose, single or two shots; about 5 received placebo; per-sample allocation not given. The samples were gathered on day 63 after the first injection of vaccine or placebo. A remark on this clone: What it binds is not known.

The CDR3 has 13 residues. V shed 2 bases and J shed 8 bases, with 7 bases lying between them. Germline V gene sequence: CDR1 MNHNY, CDR2 SVGAGI (reference sequence). Some clones are missing from TCRdb's copy, which holds only in-frame ones; the method was immunoSEQ multiplex PCR. The table has a few hundred thousand clones, approximately 92% seen once; the top ten hold 10% to 15%. Study conclusions and caveats: Using TCR breadth and depth analyses may have led to underestimated total T cell responses.

The rearrangement joins TRBV6-6 to TRBJ1-6; D is unclear. The TCR originated in a person aged 18 to 65 who received the Ad26.COV2.S COVID-19 vaccine or a placebo. Here the sequenced sample was peripheral blood, taken in a trial of Ad26.COV2.S vaccine versus placebo. CDR3 sequence (DNA): TGTGCCAGCAGTTACGGGAATGATTCACCCCTCCACTTT. Translated: CASSYGNDSPLHF.